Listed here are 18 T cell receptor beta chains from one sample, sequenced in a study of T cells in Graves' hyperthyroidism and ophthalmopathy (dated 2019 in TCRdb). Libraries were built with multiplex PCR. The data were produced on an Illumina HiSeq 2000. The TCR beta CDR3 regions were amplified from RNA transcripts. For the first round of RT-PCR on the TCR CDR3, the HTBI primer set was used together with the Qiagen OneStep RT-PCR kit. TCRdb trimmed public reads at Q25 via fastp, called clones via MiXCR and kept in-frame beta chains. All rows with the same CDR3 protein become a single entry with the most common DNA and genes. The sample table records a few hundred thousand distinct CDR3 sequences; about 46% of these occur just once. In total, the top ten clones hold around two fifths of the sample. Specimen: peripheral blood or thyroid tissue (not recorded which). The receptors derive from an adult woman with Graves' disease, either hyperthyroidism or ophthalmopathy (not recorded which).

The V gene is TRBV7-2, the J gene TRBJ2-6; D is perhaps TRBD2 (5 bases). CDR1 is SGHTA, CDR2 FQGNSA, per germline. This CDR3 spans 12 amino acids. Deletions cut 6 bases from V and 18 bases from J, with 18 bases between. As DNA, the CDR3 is TGTGCCAGCAGTTTCAAGGCCGAGGGCTGGACTTTC. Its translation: CASSFKAEGWTF.

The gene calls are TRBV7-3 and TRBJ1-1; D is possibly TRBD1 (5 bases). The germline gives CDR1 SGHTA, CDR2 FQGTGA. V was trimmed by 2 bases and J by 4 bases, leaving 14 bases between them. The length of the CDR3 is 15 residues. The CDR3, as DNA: TGTGCCAGCAGCTTAGAGGCAGGGTCGGTCACTGAAGCTTTCTTT. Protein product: CASSLEAGSVTEAFF.

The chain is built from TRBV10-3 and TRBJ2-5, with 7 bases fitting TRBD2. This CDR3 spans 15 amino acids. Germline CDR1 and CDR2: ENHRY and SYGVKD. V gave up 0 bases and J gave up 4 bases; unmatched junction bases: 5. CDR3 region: CAISESTGGRETQYF. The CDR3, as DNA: TGTGCCATCAGTGAGTCGACGGGGGGTCGAGAGACCCAGTACTTC.

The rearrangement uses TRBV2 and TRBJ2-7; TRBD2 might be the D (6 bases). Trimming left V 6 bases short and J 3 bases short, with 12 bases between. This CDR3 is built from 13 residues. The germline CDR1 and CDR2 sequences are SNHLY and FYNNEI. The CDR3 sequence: CASSQSGSYEQYF. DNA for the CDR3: TGTGCCAGCAGCCAATCCGGGAGCTACGAGCAGTACTTC.

The CDR3 here is CASSPPGTGAEEKLFF. DNA for the CDR3: TGTGCCAGCTCACCACCAGGGACAGGGGCGGAAGAAAAACTGTTTTTT. The J gene is TRBJ1-4, the V gene TRBV18; 10 nucleotides align to TRBD1. V lost 0 bases, J lost 8 bases, and 6 bases stayed unmatched. The CDR3 sequence is 16 residues long. CDR1 and CDR2 from the germline V gene are KGHSH and LQKENI.

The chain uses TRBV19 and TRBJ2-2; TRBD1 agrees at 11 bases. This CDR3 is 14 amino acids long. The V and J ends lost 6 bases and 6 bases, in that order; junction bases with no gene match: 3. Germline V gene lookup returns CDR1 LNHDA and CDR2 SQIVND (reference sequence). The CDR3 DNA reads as TGTGCCAGTAGGGGGACAGGGGGAGCCGGGGAGCTGTTTTTT. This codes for CASRGTGGAGELFF. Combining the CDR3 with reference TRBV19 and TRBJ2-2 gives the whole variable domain DGGITQSPKYLFRKEGQNVTLSCEQNLNHDAMYWYRQDPGQGLRLIYYSQIVNDFQKGDIAEGYSVSREKKESFPLTVTSAQKNPTAFYLCASRGTGGAGELFFGEGSRLTVL.

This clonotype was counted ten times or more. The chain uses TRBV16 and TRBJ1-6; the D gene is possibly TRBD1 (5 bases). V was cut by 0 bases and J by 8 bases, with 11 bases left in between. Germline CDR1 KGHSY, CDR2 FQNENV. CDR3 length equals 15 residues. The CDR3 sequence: CASSQSGRVDSPLHF. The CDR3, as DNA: TGTGCCAGCAGCCAATCGGGCAGGGTGGATTCACCCCTCCACTTT.

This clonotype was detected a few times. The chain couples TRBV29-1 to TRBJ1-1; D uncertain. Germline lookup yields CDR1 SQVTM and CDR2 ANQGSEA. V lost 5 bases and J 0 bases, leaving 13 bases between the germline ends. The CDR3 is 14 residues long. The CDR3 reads CSVWGEGMNTEAFF. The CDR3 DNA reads TGCAGCGTTTGGGGAGAGGGCATGAACACTGAAGCTTTCTTT.

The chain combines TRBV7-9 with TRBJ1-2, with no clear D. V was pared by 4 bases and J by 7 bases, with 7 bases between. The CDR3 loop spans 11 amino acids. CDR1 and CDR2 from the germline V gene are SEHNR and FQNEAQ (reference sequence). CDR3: CASSYEGGYTF. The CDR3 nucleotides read TGTGCCAGCAGCTACGAAGGTGGCTACACCTTC.

The CDR3 DNA follows: TGTGCCAGCAGCGCAGGGGGCAGGTCGAACACTGAAGCTTTCTTT. It is translated as CASSAGGRSNTEAFF. The chain carries TRBV9 and TRBJ1-1, with TRBD1 matching over 8 bases. Trimming removed 3 bases from V and 1 base from J; junction bases left unmatched: 5. CDR3 length equals 15 residues. Germline V lookup: CDR1 SGDLS, CDR2 YYNGEE.

In DNA form, the CDR3 reads TGTGCCAGCAGCGTATCAGAGTTTCCTGAAGCTTTCTTT. It specifies CASSVSEFPEAFF. The chain is built from TRBV9 and TRBJ1-1, with no clear D. The CDR3 is made up of 13 amino acids. Germline V gene sequence: CDR1 SGDLS, CDR2 YYNGEE. Deletions cut 1 base from V and 6 bases from J, with 10 bases between.

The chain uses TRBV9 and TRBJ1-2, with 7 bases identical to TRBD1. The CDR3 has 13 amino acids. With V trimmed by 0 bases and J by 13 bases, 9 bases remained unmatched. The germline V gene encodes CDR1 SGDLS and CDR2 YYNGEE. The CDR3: CASSVAPDRSSTF. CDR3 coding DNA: TGTGCCAGCAGCGTAGCCCCGGACAGGTCGAGCACCTTC.

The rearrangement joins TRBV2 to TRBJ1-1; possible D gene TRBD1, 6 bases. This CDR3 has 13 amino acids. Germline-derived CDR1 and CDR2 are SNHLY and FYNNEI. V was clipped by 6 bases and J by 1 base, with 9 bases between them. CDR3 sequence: CASRGATNTEAFF. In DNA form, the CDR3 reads TGTGCCAGCAGGGGGGCTACGAACACTGAAGCTTTCTTT. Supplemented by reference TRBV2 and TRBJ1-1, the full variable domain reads EPEVTQTPSHQVTQMGQEVILRCVPISNHLYFYWYRQILGQKVEFLVSFYNNEISEKSEIFDDQFSVERPDGSNFTLKIRSTKLEDSAMYFCASRGATNTEAFFGQGTRLTVV.

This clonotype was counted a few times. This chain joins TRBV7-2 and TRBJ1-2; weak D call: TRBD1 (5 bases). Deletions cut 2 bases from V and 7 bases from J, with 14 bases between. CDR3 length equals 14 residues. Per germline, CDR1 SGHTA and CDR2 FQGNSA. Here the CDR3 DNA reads TGTGCCAGCAGCTTATTAAGGGGCGGTGCTGGCTACACCTTC. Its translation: CASSLLRGGAGYTF.

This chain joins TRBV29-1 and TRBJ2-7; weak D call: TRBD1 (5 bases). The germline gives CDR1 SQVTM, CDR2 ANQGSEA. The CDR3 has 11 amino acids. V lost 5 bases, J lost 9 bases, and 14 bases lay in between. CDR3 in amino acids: CSVLDSTGQYF. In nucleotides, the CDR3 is TGCAGCGTTCTCGACAGCACCGGGCAGTACTTC.

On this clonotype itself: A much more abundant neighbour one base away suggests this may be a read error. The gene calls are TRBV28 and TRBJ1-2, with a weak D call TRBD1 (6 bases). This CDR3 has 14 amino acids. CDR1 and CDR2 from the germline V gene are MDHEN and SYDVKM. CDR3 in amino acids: CTSSPRTDVYGYTF. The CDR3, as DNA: TGTACCAGCAGTCCCCGGACAGATGTCTATGGCTACACCTTC.

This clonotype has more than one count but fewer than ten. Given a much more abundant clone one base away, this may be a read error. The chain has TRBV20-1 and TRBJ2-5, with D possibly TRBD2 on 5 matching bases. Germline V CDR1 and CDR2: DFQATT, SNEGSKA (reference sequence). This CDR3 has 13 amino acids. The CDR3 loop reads CSARSGHQGTQYF. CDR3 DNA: TGCAGTGCTAGGAGCGGCCACCAAGGGACCCAGTACTTC.

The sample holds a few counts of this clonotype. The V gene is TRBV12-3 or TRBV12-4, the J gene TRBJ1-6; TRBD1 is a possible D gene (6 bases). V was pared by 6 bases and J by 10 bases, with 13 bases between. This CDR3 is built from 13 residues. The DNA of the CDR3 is TGTGCCAGCAGCAATTGGGGGCAGTCACCCCTCCACTTT. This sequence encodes CASSNWGQSPLHF.